The sequence of this TCR beta chain was determined in a study of blood T cells in healthy people across ages. For the second PCR, which ran for 7 to 11 cycles, a sample-barcoded 5' primer and a J-beta primer mix were used. From each sample, at least 3 million paired-end reads containing CDR3 were obtained. In TCRdb, the 5' RACE reads were re-called with MiXCR into one record per CDR3 protein. The sample lists fewer than 2,000,000 distinct CDR3 sequences, roughly 32% occurring once. Isolation recovered at least 6.5 million PBMCs from every sample. The source of this sequence is a woman aged 30 to 39 in good health. Specimen: blood.

Written as DNA, the CDR3 is TGCAGTGCTACCACAGCTATAACCTACGAGCAGTACTTC. This translates into CSATTAITYEQYF. This sequence joins TRBV20-1 and TRBJ2-7; no clear D. Germline assignment: CDR1 DFQATT and CDR2 SNEGSKA (reference sequence). The CDR3 covers 13 residues. The V end was cut by 4 bases, the J end by 2 bases, with 12 bases between.